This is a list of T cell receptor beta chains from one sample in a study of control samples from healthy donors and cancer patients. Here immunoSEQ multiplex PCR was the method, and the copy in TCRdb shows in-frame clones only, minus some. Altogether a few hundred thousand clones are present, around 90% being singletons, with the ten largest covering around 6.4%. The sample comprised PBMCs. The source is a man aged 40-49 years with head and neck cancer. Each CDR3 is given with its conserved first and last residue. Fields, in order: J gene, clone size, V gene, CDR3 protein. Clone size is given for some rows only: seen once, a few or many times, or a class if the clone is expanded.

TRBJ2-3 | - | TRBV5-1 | CASSLAAFTDTQYF
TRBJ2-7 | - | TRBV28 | CASSRGTGTGGEQYF
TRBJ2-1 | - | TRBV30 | CAWSVTGSGEQFF
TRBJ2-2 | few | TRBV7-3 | CASSAGGELFF
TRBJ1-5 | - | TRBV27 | CASSPDSLSNQPQHF
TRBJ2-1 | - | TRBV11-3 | CASSLIAGGIHNEQFF
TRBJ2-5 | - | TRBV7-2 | CASSSRWTGWETQYF
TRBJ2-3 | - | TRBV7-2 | CASSLEGVASNTDTQYF
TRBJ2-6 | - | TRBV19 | CASSIGQLSGANVLTF
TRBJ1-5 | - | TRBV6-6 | CASQGRGNQPQHF
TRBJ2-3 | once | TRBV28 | CASTNEGTQYF
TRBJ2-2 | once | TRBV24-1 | CATSDFDLAGGPNTGELFF
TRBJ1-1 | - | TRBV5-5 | CASRHRGPNDPEAFF
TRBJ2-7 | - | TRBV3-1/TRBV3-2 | CASSQGIGGGPHEQYF
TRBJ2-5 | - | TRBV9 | CASSTPLGTARGETQYF
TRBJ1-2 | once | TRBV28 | CASTTFGGRDYGYTF
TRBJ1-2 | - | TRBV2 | CASTGQTHGYTF
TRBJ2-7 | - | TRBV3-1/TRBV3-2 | CASSRLSYEQYF
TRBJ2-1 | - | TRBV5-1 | CASSLVGTNNEQFF
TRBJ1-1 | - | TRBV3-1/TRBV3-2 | CASSRAWRGVEAFF
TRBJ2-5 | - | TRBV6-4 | CASRGGARETQYF
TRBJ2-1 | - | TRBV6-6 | CASRGTSGVYNEQFF
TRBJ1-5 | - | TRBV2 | CASSDPQPQHF
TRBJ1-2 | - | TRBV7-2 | CASSLDNYGYTF
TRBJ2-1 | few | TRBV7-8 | CASSLRLAGGGYNEQFF
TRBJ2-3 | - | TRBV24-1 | CATSEWTGGKRTDTQYF
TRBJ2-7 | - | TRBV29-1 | CSVGGSSGMGSYEQYF